This TCR beta chain was identified in a study of T cell changes during pregnancy in multiple sclerosis. Measured with immunoSEQ multiplex PCR; TCRdb has only the in-frame clones, and not every one. Among about 33,000 clones, about 90% were seen once, and the ten largest hold around 3%. CDR1 and CDR2 from the germline V gene are SGHDT and YYEEEE. The CDR3 is 14 amino acids. Trimming cost V 0 bases and J 9 bases; bases outside gene matches: 5. The source is a female donor in good health, enrolled as a control in a pregnancy study. The sample was CD4+ T cells from peripheral blood mononuclear cells, taken in the third trimester of pregnancy. V usage is TRBV5-6 and J usage is TRBJ2-1; 8 bases agree with TRBD2. CDR3 in DNA: TGTGCCAGCAGCTTGGTTAGCGGGGAAGTTGAGCAGTTCTTC. As protein: CASSLVSGEVEQFF.